The rows below give T cell receptor beta chains drawn from one sample of a study of response to subunit inactivated influenza vaccine. TCRdb fed the RT-PCR reads into MiXCR, producing one record per CDR3 protein. The repertoire has about 800,000 distinct CDR3 sequences, 21% of them found once; the top ten carry about a tenth. Specimen: PBMCs from blood, collected 5 to 6 days after vaccination. The source of these receptors is a man in his fifties who received an inactivated influenza vaccine. Both conserved end residues are part of each CDR3. A D gene is named only where the DNA matches it firmly. Some rows have no size entry. The others give once, few or many, or a class for an expanded clone.

cdr3_aa: CASSLDRGLPYEQYF
cdr3_nt: TGCGCCAGCAGCTTGGACAGGGGGCTGCCCTACGAGCAGTACTTC
clone_size: .
j_call: TRBJ2-7
d_call: TRBD1
v_call: TRBV5-1

cdr3_aa: CASRVLHNGELFF
cdr3_nt: TGTGCCAGCCGGGTCTTGCACAACGGGGAGCTGTTTTTT
clone_size: .
j_call: TRBJ2-2
d_call: .
v_call: TRBV2

cdr3_aa: CASIEGNGNQPQHF
cdr3_nt: TGTGCCAGCATAGAAGGGAACGGCAATCAGCCCCAGCATTTT
clone_size: .
j_call: TRBJ1-5
d_call: .
v_call: TRBV6-1

cdr3_aa: CASSPILLADYEQYF
cdr3_nt: TGTGCCAGCAGCCCAATCCTTCTAGCGGACTACGAGCAGTACTTC
clone_size: .
j_call: TRBJ2-7
d_call: TRBD2
v_call: TRBV27

cdr3_aa: CASSRGLETGELFF
cdr3_nt: TGTGCCAGCAGTCGCGGACTTGAAACCGGGGAGCTGTTTTTT
clone_size: .
j_call: TRBJ2-2
d_call: .
v_call: TRBV6-2/TRBV6-3

cdr3_aa: CASSLTGTGRDSF
cdr3_nt: TGTGCCAGCAGCCTTACCGGGACAGGGAGGGATAGCTTC
clone_size: many
j_call: TRBJ1-2
d_call: TRBD1
v_call: TRBV28

cdr3_aa: CASSYRTGAGQPQHF
cdr3_nt: TGTGCCAGCAGTTATCGGACAGGGGCAGGTCAGCCCCAGCATTTT
clone_size: many
j_call: TRBJ1-5
d_call: TRBD1
v_call: TRBV12-3/TRBV12-4

cdr3_aa: CASGLAAPLEPGGF
cdr3_nt: TGTGCTAGTGGTTTGGCCGCTCCCTTGGAGCCCGGGGGTTTT
clone_size: .
j_call: TRBJ2-3
d_call: .
v_call: TRBV12-5

cdr3_aa: CASSQVGSGTEAFF
cdr3_nt: TGTGCCAGCAGCCAAGTGGGCAGCGGGACTGAAGCTTTCTTT
clone_size: .
j_call: TRBJ1-1
d_call: .
v_call: TRBV4-2

cdr3_aa: CASRQKNSYEQYF
cdr3_nt: TGTGCCAGCAGACAAAAGAACTCCTACGAGCAGTACTTC
clone_size: .
j_call: TRBJ2-7
d_call: .
v_call: TRBV27

cdr3_aa: CASSFEGPGYEQYF
cdr3_nt: TGTGCCAGCAGCTTTGAGGGTCCCGGCTACGAGCAGTACTTC
clone_size: .
j_call: TRBJ2-7
d_call: .
v_call: TRBV7-9

cdr3_aa: CASSHSPVEDTQYF
cdr3_nt: TGTGCCAGCAGCCATTCTCCCGTTGAGGATACGCAGTATTTT
clone_size: few
j_call: TRBJ2-3
d_call: .
v_call: TRBV12-3/TRBV12-4

cdr3_aa: CASNEDKLANTGELFF
cdr3_nt: TGTGCCAGCAACGAAGATAAGCTAGCGAACACCGGGGAGCTGTTTTTT
clone_size: .
j_call: TRBJ2-2
d_call: .
v_call: TRBV12-3/TRBV12-4

cdr3_aa: CASSLRTSGSSVETQYF
cdr3_nt: TGTGCCAGCAGTTTACGGACTAGCGGGAGTTCCGTGGAGACCCAGTACTTC
clone_size: .
j_call: TRBJ2-5
d_call: TRBD2
v_call: TRBV28

cdr3_aa: CASSLGFGSNYGYTF
cdr3_nt: TGTGCCAGCAGCTTAGGGTTCGGGTCTAACTATGGCTACACCTTC
clone_size: .
j_call: TRBJ1-2
d_call: .
v_call: TRBV7-6

cdr3_aa: CSATRHQRSNQPQHF
cdr3_nt: TGCAGTGCCACCCGACACCAGCGAAGCAATCAGCCCCAGCATTTT
clone_size: few
j_call: TRBJ1-5
d_call: .
v_call: TRBV20-1

cdr3_aa: CASSYPGYETQYF
cdr3_nt: TGTGCCAGCAGCTATCCAGGGTACGAGACCCAGTACTTC
clone_size: .
j_call: TRBJ2-5
d_call: .
v_call: TRBV7-9

cdr3_aa: CSARGKARENTGELFF
cdr3_nt: TGCAGTGCTAGAGGGAAGGCCAGGGAGAACACCGGGGAGCTGTTTTTT
clone_size: few
j_call: TRBJ2-2
d_call: .
v_call: TRBV20-1

cdr3_aa: CASSETAGESYEQYF
cdr3_nt: TGTGCCAGCAGTGAAACAGCGGGAGAGAGCTACGAGCAGTACTTC
clone_size: few
j_call: TRBJ2-7
d_call: TRBD2
v_call: TRBV6-4

cdr3_aa: CASSLGTQSYNEQFF
cdr3_nt: TGCGCCAGCAGCTTAGGGACTCAGTCCTACAATGAGCAGTTCTTC
clone_size: few
j_call: TRBJ2-1
d_call: .
v_call: TRBV5-1

cdr3_aa: CSVEGLAGVNGELFF
cdr3_nt: TGCAGCGTTGAAGGACTAGCGGGAGTTAACGGGGAGCTGTTTTTT
clone_size: many
j_call: TRBJ2-2
d_call: TRBD2
v_call: TRBV29-1

cdr3_aa: CASSLTGYSYNEQFF
cdr3_nt: TGCGCCAGCAGCTTAACAGGGTACTCCTACAATGAGCAGTTCTTC
clone_size: few
j_call: TRBJ2-1
d_call: .
v_call: TRBV5-1

cdr3_aa: CASSQDRSNQPQHF
cdr3_nt: TGTGCCAGCAGCCAAGACAGATCGAATCAGCCCCAGCATTTT
clone_size: few
j_call: TRBJ1-5
d_call: .
v_call: TRBV4-2

cdr3_aa: CASSQRPGTAPYNEQFF
cdr3_nt: TGTGCCAGCAGCCAGCGCCCCGGGACAGCCCCATACAATGAGCAGTTCTTC
clone_size: few
j_call: TRBJ2-1
d_call: TRBD1
v_call: TRBV7-2

cdr3_aa: CASSVGLSDTQYF
cdr3_nt: TGTGCCAGCAGCGTAGGTCTGTCAGATACGCAGTATTTT
clone_size: .
j_call: TRBJ2-3
d_call: .
v_call: TRBV9

cdr3_aa: CSVAPDRNEQFF
cdr3_nt: TGCAGCGTTGCCCCAGACAGAAATGAGCAGTTCTTC
clone_size: .
j_call: TRBJ2-1
d_call: .
v_call: TRBV29-1

cdr3_aa: CASSPGPSPNYGYTF
cdr3_nt: TGTGCCAGCAGCCCGGGCCCGTCCCCTAACTATGGCTACACCTTC
clone_size: many
j_call: TRBJ1-2
d_call: .
v_call: TRBV5-5

cdr3_aa: CASSLAGGTDTQYF
cdr3_nt: TGTGCCAGCAGCTTAGCGGGGGGCACAGATACGCAGTATTTT
clone_size: many
j_call: TRBJ2-3
d_call: TRBD2
v_call: TRBV5-1

cdr3_aa: CASSQGLAGHEQYF
cdr3_nt: TGTGCCAGCAGCCAAGGACTAGCGGGACACGAGCAGTACTTC
clone_size: few
j_call: TRBJ2-7
d_call: TRBD2
v_call: TRBV3-1